Listed here are 6 T cell receptor beta chains from one sample, sequenced in a study of regulatory T cells in long-lasting Graves disease. As for time point: newly diagnosed GD, antithyroid drugs for less than 3 months. Generation of the TCR library employed RNA extracted from PBMCs. To make TCR beta libraries, researchers used iRepertoire HTBI primers and Arm-PCR of CDR3 regions. TCRdb itself ran the multiplex PCR reads through MiXCR, one entry per CDR3 protein. The sample yields some 370,000 distinct CDR3 sequences, approximately 12% seen once. In addition, the sample was reused for a study of T cells in Graves' hyperthyroidism and ophthalmopathy.

The specimen comprised peripheral blood mononuclear cells (PBMCs), sampled at new diagnosis, from a patient treated with antithyroid drugs. Receptors were obtained from a woman aged 18-35 years with Graves disease.

This clonotype has a count of ten or more. The rearrangement uses TRBV7-8 and TRBJ1-2, with D possibly being TRBD1 (6 bases). V lost 1 base, J lost 3 bases, and 15 bases lay in between. This CDR3 spans 16 amino acids. Looked up from germline, CDR1 is SGHVS and CDR2 is FQNEAQ. For the CDR3, the DNA is TGTGCCAGCAGCTTAGAACAGGGAAGGTTGGACTATGGCTACACCTTC. Translation gives CASSLEQGRLDYGYTF. Together with reference TRBV7-8 and TRBJ1-2, the CDR3 gives the full variable domain: GAGVSQSPRYKVAKRGQDVALRCDPISGHVSLFWYQQALGQGPEFLTYFQNEAQLDKSGLPSDRFFAERPEGSVSTLKIQRTQQEDSAVYLCASSLEQGRLDYGYTFGSGTRLTVV.

This clonotype was seen ten or more times. The genes are TRBV7-9 and TRBJ2-1, with 7 bases aligning to TRBD1. J was trimmed by 10 bases and V by 3 bases; bases with no gene match: 12. This CDR3 has 15 amino acids. Germline CDR1 is SEHNR and CDR2 is FQNEAQ (reference sequence). CDR3 nucleotides: TGTGCCAGCAGCTTGGGACAGCTACAATACGGGGAGCAGTTCTTC. This translates into CASSLGQLQYGEQFF.

This clonotype was seen many times. The chain recombines TRBV20-1 with TRBJ2-3; weak D call: TRBD2 (6 bases). Trimming stripped 7 bases from V and 3 bases from J, with 14 bases between. This CDR3 region has 13 residues. CDR1 is DFQATT, CDR2 SNEGSKA, per germline (reference sequence). This CDR3 reads CSEARRETDTQYF. CDR3 nucleotides: TGCAGTGAAGCTCGACGGGAGACAGATACGCAGTATTTT.

This chain uses TRBV5-8 with TRBJ2-5, with 7 bases aligning to TRBD1. The CDR3 spans 15 residues. Germline values: CDR1 SGHTS, CDR2 YDEGEE. Trimming cost V 4 bases and J 0 bases; bases outside gene matches: 6. DNA of the CDR3: TGTGCCAGCAGCCCCGGGACAGCGGACCAAGAGACCCAGTACTTC. Amino acid sequence: CASSPGTADQETQYF.

This clonotype has ten or more counts. The gene calls are TRBV24-1 and TRBJ2-3; TRBD2 matches at 7 bases. CDR1 and CDR2 from the germline V gene are KGHDR and SFDVKD. The CDR3 length is 16 residues. V was clipped by 6 bases and J by 0 bases; unmatched bases: 8. The CDR3 DNA sequence: TGTGCCACCAGTTCGGGGACTATCTGGAGCACAGATACGCAGTATTTT. It yields the protein CATSSGTIWSTDTQYF.

This clonotype was counted at least ten times. V usage is TRBV6-1 and J usage is TRBJ2-1, with 11 bases lining up with TRBD2. Germline V CDR1 and CDR2: MNHNS, SASEGT. Trimming cost V 3 bases and J 9 bases; bases outside gene matches: 7. The CDR3 covers 15 residues. CDR3 amino acids: CASSDGSLAGVEQFF. The DNA of the CDR3 is TGTGCCAGCAGTGACGGCTCACTAGCGGGAGTTGAGCAGTTCTTC.